Listed below are T cell receptor beta chains from one sample, sequenced in a study of ipilimumab plus nivolumab after autologous stem cell transplantation. Assay: immunoSEQ multiplex PCR; the TCRdb copy retains only in-frame clones and omits some. Of about 12,000 clones listed, 69% were seen once; the top ten hold 28%. Specimen: PBMCs, collected in a trial of ipilimumab plus nivolumab as post-transplant consolidation. The receptors were sampled from a male donor with diffuse large B-cell lymphoma. Both conserved end residues are part of each CDR3. D genes are given only for firm matches. Some rows have no size entry. The others give once, few or many, or a class for an expanded clone.

abundance: -; v_gene: TRBV16; d_gene: -; len: 13; j_gene: TRBJ1-1; CDR3nt: TGTGCCAGCAGCCAATTGGTGGGGGAGAAAGCTTTCTTT; CDR3aa: CASSQLVGEKAFF
abundance: few; v_gene: TRBV10-3; d_gene: -; len: 13; j_gene: TRBJ1-2; CDR3nt: TGTGCCATCAGTGGCGGGGACAACTATGGCTACACCTTC; CDR3aa: CAISGGDNYGYTF
abundance: -; v_gene: TRBV6-5; d_gene: -; len: 14; j_gene: TRBJ1-2; CDR3nt: TGTGCCAGCAGTTACTCGCAGGGCGGTTATGGCTACACCTTC; CDR3aa: CASSYSQGGYGYTF
abundance: few; v_gene: TRBV7-2; d_gene: -; len: 17; j_gene: TRBJ1-2; CDR3nt: TGTGCCAGCAGCTTAGGCTCTCCCGGGCAGGGAACGAACGGCTACACCTTC; CDR3aa: CASSLGSPGQGTNGYTF
abundance: -; v_gene: TRBV9; d_gene: -; len: 17; j_gene: TRBJ2-1; CDR3nt: TGTGCCAGCAGCGTAGGGACTGGCGGGCCACTTAACAATGAGCAGTTCTTC; CDR3aa: CASSVGTGGPLNNEQFF
abundance: -; v_gene: TRBV13; d_gene: TRBD2; len: 15; j_gene: TRBJ2-5; CDR3nt: TGTGCCAGCAGCTTAGGTGGACTAGCTCAAGAGACCCAGTACTTC; CDR3aa: CASSLGGLAQETQYF
abundance: -; v_gene: TRBV7-6; d_gene: -; len: 15; j_gene: TRBJ2-3; CDR3nt: TGTGCCAGCAGCGCCAATTGGGGGAGCACAGATACGCAGTATTTT; CDR3aa: CASSANWGSTDTQYF
abundance: once; v_gene: TRBV5-4; d_gene: TRBD2; len: 15; j_gene: TRBJ2-1; CDR3nt: TGTGCCAGCAGCCCCGGGACTACAGACTACAATGAGCAGTTCTTC; CDR3aa: CASSPGTTDYNEQFF
abundance: -; v_gene: TRBV4-1; d_gene: -; len: 14; j_gene: TRBJ2-5; CDR3nt: TGCGCCAGCAGCCAAGAATACAGGGAAGAGACCCAGTACTTC; CDR3aa: CASSQEYREETQYF
abundance: -; v_gene: TRBV18; d_gene: -; len: 13; j_gene: TRBJ2-7; CDR3nt: TGTGCCAGCTCACCACTTAGCTCCTACGAGCAGTACTTC; CDR3aa: CASSPLSSYEQYF
abundance: many; v_gene: TRBV5-1; d_gene: -; len: 11; j_gene: TRBJ1-1; CDR3nt: TGCGCCAGCAGCTTGGGGACTCTTGCTTTCTTT; CDR3aa: CASSLGTLAFF
abundance: once; v_gene: TRBV11-3; d_gene: -; len: 15; j_gene: TRBJ1-6; CDR3nt: TGTGCCAGCAGCTTAGGCGGACGGAATAATTCACCCCTCCACTTT; CDR3aa: CASSLGGRNNSPLHF
abundance: medium-sized; v_gene: TRBV4-1; d_gene: -; len: 14; j_gene: TRBJ2-7; CDR3nt: TGCGCCAGCAGCCAGGCAGGGGCGGCCTACGAGCAGTACTTC; CDR3aa: CASSQAGAAYEQYF
abundance: -; v_gene: TRBV27; d_gene: TRBD1; len: 15; j_gene: TRBJ2-7; CDR3nt: TGTGCCAGCAGTTCTGGGACAGGGGGGCCCTACGAGCAGTACTTC; CDR3aa: CASSSGTGGPYEQYF
abundance: -; v_gene: TRBV30; d_gene: -; len: 13; j_gene: TRBJ2-7; CDR3nt: TGTGCCTGGAAGGAAGGGATCTCCTACGAGCAGTACTTC; CDR3aa: CAWKEGISYEQYF
abundance: -; v_gene: TRBV5-4; d_gene: -; len: 20; j_gene: TRBJ2-6; CDR3nt: TGTGCCAGCAGCTTGGCAGGATCTAGGGTGGGGAGCTCTGGGGCCAACGTCCTGACTTTC; CDR3aa: CASSLAGSRVGSSGANVLTF
abundance: -; v_gene: TRBV25-1; d_gene: -; len: 15; j_gene: TRBJ1-1; CDR3nt: TGTGCCAGCAGTGTAACCCTTGGAGGGGGGACTGAAGCTTTCTTT; CDR3aa: CASSVTLGGGTEAFF
abundance: -; v_gene: TRBV5-6; d_gene: -; len: 15; j_gene: TRBJ2-2; CDR3nt: TGTGCCAGCACCCATGAGTGGCAGTTCACCGGGGAGCTGTTTTTT; CDR3aa: CASTHEWQFTGELFF
abundance: once; v_gene: TRBV7-9; d_gene: TRBD1; len: 15; j_gene: TRBJ1-1; CDR3nt: TGTGCCAGCAGCTCCGTAGGGCGCAGGGGGTCTGAAGCTTTCTTT; CDR3aa: CASSSVGRRGSEAFF
abundance: -; v_gene: TRBV11-2; d_gene: TRBD1; len: 15; j_gene: TRBJ1-2; CDR3nt: TGTGCCAGCAGCTTTCCAGACAGGGCATTGTCTGGCTACACCTTC; CDR3aa: CASSFPDRALSGYTF
abundance: few; v_gene: TRBV7-6; d_gene: TRBD1; len: 13; j_gene: TRBJ2-7; CDR3nt: TGTGCCAGCAGCACCGGGACAGTCTACGAGCAGTACTTC; CDR3aa: CASSTGTVYEQYF
abundance: -; v_gene: TRBV6-5; d_gene: -; len: 13; j_gene: TRBJ2-5; CDR3nt: TGTGCCAGCAGTCGGACAGAACAAGAGACCCAGTACTTC; CDR3aa: CASSRTEQETQYF
abundance: few; v_gene: TRBV11-3; d_gene: -; len: 15; j_gene: TRBJ2-4; CDR3nt: TGTGCGTCCTTAGGGCGTTCCGGGGAAAGGAACATTCAGTACTTC; CDR3aa: CASLGRSGERNIQYF
abundance: -; v_gene: TRBV9; d_gene: TRBD1; len: 18; j_gene: TRBJ2-2; CDR3nt: TGTGCCAGCAGCGTAGGGTGGGCTCCGGACAGGGGGTCCGGGGAGCTGTTTTTT; CDR3aa: CASSVGWAPDRGSGELFF
abundance: -; v_gene: TRBV18; d_gene: TRBD1; len: 14; j_gene: TRBJ1-2; CDR3nt: TGTGCCAGCTCACCGCTGGACAGGGCGGCTGGCTACACCTTC; CDR3aa: CASSPLDRAAGYTF
abundance: -; v_gene: TRBV7-2; d_gene: -; len: 19; j_gene: TRBJ2-1; CDR3nt: TGTGCCAGCAGCTTAGGGTTAGGCGGGGGCCTGGTGTCCTACAATGAGCAGTTCTTC; CDR3aa: CASSLGLGGGLVSYNEQFF
abundance: -; v_gene: TRBV5-8; d_gene: -; len: 15; j_gene: TRBJ1-2; CDR3nt: TGTGCCAGCAGCTTTGACAGGAATAACTACTATGGCTACACCTTC; CDR3aa: CASSFDRNNYYGYTF
abundance: -; v_gene: TRBV7-6; d_gene: TRBD2; len: 14; j_gene: TRBJ2-1; CDR3nt: TGTGCCAGCAGCTTAGGCGGGACTAGCGGCGAGCAGTTCTTC; CDR3aa: CASSLGGTSGEQFF
abundance: -; v_gene: TRBV7-2; d_gene: -; len: 15; j_gene: TRBJ1-4; CDR3nt: TGTGCCAGCAGCTTAGATAAGGGCGGGAATGAAAAACTGTTTTTT; CDR3aa: CASSLDKGGNEKLFF
abundance: -; v_gene: TRBV4-3; d_gene: -; len: 15; j_gene: TRBJ2-1; CDR3nt: TGCGCCAGCAGCCAAGAGTCTGGCGTTCGGAATGAGCAGTTCTTC; CDR3aa: CASSQESGVRNEQFF
abundance: few; v_gene: TRBV2; d_gene: -; len: 15; j_gene: TRBJ1-2; CDR3nt: TGTGCCAGCGAACCCACTCGGTGGGAGAACTATGGCTACACCTTC; CDR3aa: CASEPTRWENYGYTF
abundance: -; v_gene: TRBV21-1; d_gene: -; len: 13; j_gene: TRBJ1-3; CDR3nt: TGTGCCAGCAGCAAAGAAACGGGAAACACCATATATTTT; CDR3aa: CASSKETGNTIYF
abundance: -; v_gene: TRBV27; d_gene: -; len: 15; j_gene: TRBJ2-3; CDR3nt: TGTGCCAGCAGCCCCCGAGACAACGCCCTGCATACGCAGTATTTT; CDR3aa: CASSPRDNALHTQYF
abundance: -; v_gene: TRBV6-5; d_gene: TRBD2; len: 14; j_gene: TRBJ2-4; CDR3nt: TGTGCCAGCAATGCCCCGGGGGGCAAAAACATTCAGTACTTC; CDR3aa: CASNAPGGKNIQYF
abundance: few; v_gene: TRBV5-6; d_gene: -; len: 15; j_gene: TRBJ1-3; CDR3nt: TGTGCCAGCAGCTTGGTTACGTCCTCTGGAAACACCATATATTTT; CDR3aa: CASSLVTSSGNTIYF
abundance: once; v_gene: TRBV6-5; d_gene: TRBD2; len: 14; j_gene: TRBJ2-1; CDR3nt: TGTGCCAGCAGTTATAGCGGGGGTTACAATGAGCAGTTCTTC; CDR3aa: CASSYSGGYNEQFF
abundance: -; v_gene: TRBV7-2; d_gene: -; len: 11; j_gene: TRBJ2-7; CDR3nt: TGTGCCAGCAGCGTGACCTACGAGCAGTACTTC; CDR3aa: CASSVTYEQYF
abundance: -; v_gene: TRBV5-8; d_gene: TRBD1; len: 16; j_gene: TRBJ1-4; CDR3nt: TGTGCCAGCAGCAAAGGACAGGGAACAACTAATGAAAAACTGTTTTTT; CDR3aa: CASSKGQGTTNEKLFF
abundance: -; v_gene: TRBV5-5; d_gene: TRBD1; len: 16; j_gene: TRBJ2-2; CDR3nt: TGTGCCAGCAGCTTGGACAGGGGGCGTGGGACCGGGGAGCTGTTTTTT; CDR3aa: CASSLDRGRGTGELFF
abundance: few; v_gene: TRBV7-2; d_gene: TRBD1; len: 15; j_gene: TRBJ1-2; CDR3nt: TGTGCCAGCAGCTACAGACAGGGTGGGACCTATGGCTACACCTTC; CDR3aa: CASSYRQGGTYGYTF
abundance: few; v_gene: TRBV7-2; d_gene: -; len: 14; j_gene: TRBJ2-5; CDR3nt: TGTGCCAGCAGCTTACGTGCAGGGTTAGAGACCCAGTACTTC; CDR3aa: CASSLRAGLETQYF
abundance: -; v_gene: TRBV7-2; d_gene: -; len: 15; j_gene: TRBJ2-2; CDR3nt: TGTGCCAGCAGCTTATTGGGGGGTACCACCGGGGAGCTGTTTTTT; CDR3aa: CASSLLGGTTGELFF
abundance: few; v_gene: TRBV5-1; d_gene: -; len: 16; j_gene: TRBJ2-6; CDR3nt: TGCGCCAGCAGCTTGGGTGGGGTTCAGGGGGCCAACGTCCTGACTTTC; CDR3aa: CASSLGGVQGANVLTF
abundance: -; v_gene: TRBV6-5; d_gene: -; len: 12; j_gene: TRBJ1-4; CDR3nt: TGTGCCACCCAGGGAGCTAATGAAAAACTGTTTTTT; CDR3aa: CATQGANEKLFF
abundance: -; v_gene: TRBV7-2; d_gene: TRBD1; len: 13; j_gene: TRBJ2-5; CDR3nt: TGTGCCAGCAGCCTAGGGACAGGGGATACCCAGTACTTC; CDR3aa: CASSLGTGDTQYF
abundance: -; v_gene: TRBV2; d_gene: -; len: 16; j_gene: TRBJ2-1; CDR3nt: TGTGCCAGCAGTGATGTAGGCGGGAACTCCTACAATGAGCAGTTCTTC; CDR3aa: CASSDVGGNSYNEQFF
abundance: once; v_gene: TRBV29-1; d_gene: TRBD2; len: 16; j_gene: TRBJ2-2; CDR3nt: TGCAGCGTTGGAAACCAACTAGCGGGAGCGTCCGGGGAGCTGTTTTTT; CDR3aa: CSVGNQLAGASGELFF
abundance: -; v_gene: TRBV27; d_gene: -; len: 14; j_gene: TRBJ2-2; CDR3nt: TGTGCCAGCGCCCCGGGGTATAACACCGGGGAGCTGTTTTTT; CDR3aa: CASAPGYNTGELFF
abundance: -; v_gene: TRBV7-9; d_gene: -; len: 14; j_gene: TRBJ1-1; CDR3nt: TGTGCCAGCAGCTCCGGAACGGGGAACACTGAAGCTTTCTTT; CDR3aa: CASSSGTGNTEAFF
abundance: once; v_gene: TRBV10-1; d_gene: TRBD2; len: 13; j_gene: TRBJ2-3; CDR3nt: TGCGCCAGCAGTTTAGCGGGTCCGGATACGCAGTATTTT; CDR3aa: CASSLAGPDTQYF
abundance: -; v_gene: TRBV6-6; d_gene: TRBD1; len: 16; j_gene: TRBJ2-1; CDR3nt: TGTGCCAGCAGGAGGGGGCCTTGGGTCCCTTACAATGAGCAGTTCTTC; CDR3aa: CASRRGPWVPYNEQFF
abundance: -; v_gene: TRBV6-1; d_gene: TRBD1; len: 15; j_gene: TRBJ2-5; CDR3nt: TGTGCCAGCAGTGATAACAGGGGGCTCTGGGAGACCCAGTACTTC; CDR3aa: CASSDNRGLWETQYF